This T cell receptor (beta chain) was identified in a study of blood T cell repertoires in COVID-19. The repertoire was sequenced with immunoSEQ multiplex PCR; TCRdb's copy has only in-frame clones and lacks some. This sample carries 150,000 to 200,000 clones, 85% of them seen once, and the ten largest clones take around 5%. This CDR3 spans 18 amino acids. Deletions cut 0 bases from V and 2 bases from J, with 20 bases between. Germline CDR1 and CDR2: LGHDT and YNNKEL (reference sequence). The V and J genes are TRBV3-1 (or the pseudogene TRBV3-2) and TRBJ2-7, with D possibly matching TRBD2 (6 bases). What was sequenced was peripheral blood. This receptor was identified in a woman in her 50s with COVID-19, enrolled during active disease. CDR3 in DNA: TGTGCCAGCAGCCAAGATATGGCGAGCGGGCGATATCCCTACGAGCAGTACTTC. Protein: CASSQDMASGRYPYEQYF.